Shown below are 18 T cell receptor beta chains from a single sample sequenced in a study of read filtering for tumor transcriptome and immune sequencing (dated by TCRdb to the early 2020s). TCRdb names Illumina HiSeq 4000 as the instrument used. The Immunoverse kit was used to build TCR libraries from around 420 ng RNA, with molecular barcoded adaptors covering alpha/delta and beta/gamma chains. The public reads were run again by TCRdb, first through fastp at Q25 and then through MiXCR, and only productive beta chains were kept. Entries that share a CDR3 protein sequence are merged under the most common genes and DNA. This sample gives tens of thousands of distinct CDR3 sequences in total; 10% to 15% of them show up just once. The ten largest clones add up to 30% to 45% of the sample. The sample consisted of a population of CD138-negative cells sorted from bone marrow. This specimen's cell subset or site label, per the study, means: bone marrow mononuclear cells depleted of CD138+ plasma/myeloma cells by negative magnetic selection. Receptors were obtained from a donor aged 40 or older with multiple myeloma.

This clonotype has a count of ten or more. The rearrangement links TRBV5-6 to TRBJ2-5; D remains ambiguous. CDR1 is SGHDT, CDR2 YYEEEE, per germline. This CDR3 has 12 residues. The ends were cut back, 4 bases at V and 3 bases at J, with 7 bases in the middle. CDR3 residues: CASSEYKETQYF. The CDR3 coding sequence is TGTGCCAGCAGCGAGTACAAAGAGACCCAGTACTTC.

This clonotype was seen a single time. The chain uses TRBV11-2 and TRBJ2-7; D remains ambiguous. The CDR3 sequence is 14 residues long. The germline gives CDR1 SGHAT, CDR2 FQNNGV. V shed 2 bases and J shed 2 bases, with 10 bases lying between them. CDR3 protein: CASSLSMNPYEQYF. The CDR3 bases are TGTGCCAGCAGCTTAAGTATGAATCCCTACGAGCAGTACTTC.

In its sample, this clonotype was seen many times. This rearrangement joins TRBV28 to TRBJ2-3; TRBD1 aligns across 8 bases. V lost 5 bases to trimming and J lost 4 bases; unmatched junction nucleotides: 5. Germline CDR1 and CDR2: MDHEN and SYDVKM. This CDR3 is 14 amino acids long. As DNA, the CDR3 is TGTGCCAGCAGTCCATACAGGGGGGCAGATACGCAGTATTTT. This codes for CASSPYRGADTQYF.

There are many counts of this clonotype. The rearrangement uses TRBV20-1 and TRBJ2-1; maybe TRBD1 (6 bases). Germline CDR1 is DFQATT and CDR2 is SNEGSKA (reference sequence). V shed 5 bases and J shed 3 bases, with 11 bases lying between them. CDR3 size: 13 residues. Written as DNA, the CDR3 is TGCAGTGCTTACCGACAGGTCTACAATGAGCAGTTCTTC. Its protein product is CSAYRQVYNEQFF.

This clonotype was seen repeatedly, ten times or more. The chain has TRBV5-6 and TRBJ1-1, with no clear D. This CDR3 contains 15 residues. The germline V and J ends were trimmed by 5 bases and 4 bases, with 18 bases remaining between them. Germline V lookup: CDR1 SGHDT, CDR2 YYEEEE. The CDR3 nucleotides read TGTGCCAGCAGGTACTCAACCCCGGGGAGCACTGAAGCTTTCTTT. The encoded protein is CASRYSTPGSTEAFF.

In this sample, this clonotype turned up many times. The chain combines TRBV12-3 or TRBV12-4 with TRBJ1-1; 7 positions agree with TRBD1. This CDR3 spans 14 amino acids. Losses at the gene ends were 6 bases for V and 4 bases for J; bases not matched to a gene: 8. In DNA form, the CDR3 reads TGTGCCAGCAGCCGGGACAGATCGATCACTGAAGCTTTCTTT. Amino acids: CASSRDRSITEAFF.

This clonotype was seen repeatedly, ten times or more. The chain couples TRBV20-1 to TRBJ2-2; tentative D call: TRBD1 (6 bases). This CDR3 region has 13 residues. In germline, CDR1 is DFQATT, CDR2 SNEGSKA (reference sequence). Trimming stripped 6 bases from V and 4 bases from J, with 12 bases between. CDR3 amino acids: CSARGGVTGELFF. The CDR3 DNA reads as TGCAGTGCCAGGGGTGGAGTCACCGGGGAGCTGTTTTTT.

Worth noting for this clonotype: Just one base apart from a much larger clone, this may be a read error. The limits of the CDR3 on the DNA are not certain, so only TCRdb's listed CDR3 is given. The CDR3 loop is CASSPYVGSGANVPTF. J is TRBJ2-6 and V is TRBV5-1. The germline gives CDR1 SGHRS, CDR2 YFSETQ. The CDR3 length is 16 residues, termini included.

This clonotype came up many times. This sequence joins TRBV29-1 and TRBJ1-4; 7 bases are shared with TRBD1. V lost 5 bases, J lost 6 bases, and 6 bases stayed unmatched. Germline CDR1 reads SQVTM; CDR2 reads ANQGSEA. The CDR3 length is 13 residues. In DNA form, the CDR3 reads TGCAGCGTTCTACCGGGACAGCATGAAAAACTGTTTTTT. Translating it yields CSVLPGQHEKLFF.

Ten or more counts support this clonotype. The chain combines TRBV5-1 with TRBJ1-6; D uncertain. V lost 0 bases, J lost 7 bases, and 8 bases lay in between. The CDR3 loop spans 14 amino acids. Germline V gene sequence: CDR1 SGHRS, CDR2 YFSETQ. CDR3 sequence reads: CASSLDSRNSPLHF. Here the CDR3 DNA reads TGCGCCAGCAGCTTGGACAGCCGGAATTCACCCCTCCACTTT.

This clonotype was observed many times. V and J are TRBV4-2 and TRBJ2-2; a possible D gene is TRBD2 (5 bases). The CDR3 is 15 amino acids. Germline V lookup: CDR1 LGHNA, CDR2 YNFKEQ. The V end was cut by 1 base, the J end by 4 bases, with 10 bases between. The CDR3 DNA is TGTGCCAGCAGCCAAGGGACTGGACCCACCGGGGAGCTGTTTTTT. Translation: CASSQGTGPTGELFF.

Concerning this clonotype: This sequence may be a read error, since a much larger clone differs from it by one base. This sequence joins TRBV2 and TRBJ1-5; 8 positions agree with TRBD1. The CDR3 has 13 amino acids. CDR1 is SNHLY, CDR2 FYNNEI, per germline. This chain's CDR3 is CASGQGSNRPQHF. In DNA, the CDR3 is TGTGCCAGCGGACAGGGTAGCAATCGGCCCCAGCATTTT.

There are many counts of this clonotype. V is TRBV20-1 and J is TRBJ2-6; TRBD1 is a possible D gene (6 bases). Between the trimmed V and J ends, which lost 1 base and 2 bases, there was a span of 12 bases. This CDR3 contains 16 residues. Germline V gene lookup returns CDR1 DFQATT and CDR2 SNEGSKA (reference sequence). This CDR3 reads CSARATGPAGANVLTF. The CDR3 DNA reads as TGCAGTGCTAGAGCAACAGGGCCTGCTGGGGCCAACGTCCTGACTTTC.

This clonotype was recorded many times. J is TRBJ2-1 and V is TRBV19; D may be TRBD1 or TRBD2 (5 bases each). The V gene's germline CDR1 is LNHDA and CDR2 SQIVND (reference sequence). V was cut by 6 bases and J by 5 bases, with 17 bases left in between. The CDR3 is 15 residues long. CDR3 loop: CASSQSGTGNNEQFF. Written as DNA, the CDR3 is TGTGCCAGTAGCCAATCCGGGACGGGCAACAATGAGCAGTTCTTC.

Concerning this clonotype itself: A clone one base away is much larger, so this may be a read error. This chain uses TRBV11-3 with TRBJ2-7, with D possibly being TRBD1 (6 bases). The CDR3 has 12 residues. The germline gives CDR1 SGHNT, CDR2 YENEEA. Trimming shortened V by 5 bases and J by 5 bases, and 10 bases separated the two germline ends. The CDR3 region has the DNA TGTGCCAGCAGCCCAGGGGTCCACGAGCAGTACTTC. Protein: CASSPGVHEQYF.

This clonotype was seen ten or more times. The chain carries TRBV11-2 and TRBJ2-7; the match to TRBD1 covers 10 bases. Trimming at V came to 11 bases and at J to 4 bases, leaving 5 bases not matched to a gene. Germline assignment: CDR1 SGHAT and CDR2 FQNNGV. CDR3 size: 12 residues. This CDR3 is CASGQGIYEQYF. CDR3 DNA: TGTGCCTCGGGACAGGGGATTTACGAGCAGTACTTC. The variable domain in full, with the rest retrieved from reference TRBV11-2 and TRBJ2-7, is EAGVAQSPRYKIIEKRQSVAFWCNPISGHATLYWYQQILGQGPKLLIQFQNNGVVDDSQLPKDRFSAERLKGVDSTLKIQPAKLEDSAVYLCASGQGIYEQYFGPGTRLTVT.

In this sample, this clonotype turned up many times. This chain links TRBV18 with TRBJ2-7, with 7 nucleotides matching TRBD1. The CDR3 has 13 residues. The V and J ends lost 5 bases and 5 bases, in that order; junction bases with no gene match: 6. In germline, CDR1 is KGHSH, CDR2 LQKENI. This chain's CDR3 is CASSETGANEQYF. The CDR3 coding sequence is TGTGCCAGCTCAGAAACAGGGGCGAACGAGCAGTACTTC.

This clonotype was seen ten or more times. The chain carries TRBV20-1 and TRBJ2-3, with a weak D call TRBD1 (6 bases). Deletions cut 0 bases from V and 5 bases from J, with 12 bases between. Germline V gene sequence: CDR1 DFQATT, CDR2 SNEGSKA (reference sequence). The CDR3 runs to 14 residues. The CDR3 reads CSARDRTVRDTQYF. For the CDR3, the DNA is TGCAGTGCTAGAGATAGGACAGTTAGAGATACGCAGTATTTT.